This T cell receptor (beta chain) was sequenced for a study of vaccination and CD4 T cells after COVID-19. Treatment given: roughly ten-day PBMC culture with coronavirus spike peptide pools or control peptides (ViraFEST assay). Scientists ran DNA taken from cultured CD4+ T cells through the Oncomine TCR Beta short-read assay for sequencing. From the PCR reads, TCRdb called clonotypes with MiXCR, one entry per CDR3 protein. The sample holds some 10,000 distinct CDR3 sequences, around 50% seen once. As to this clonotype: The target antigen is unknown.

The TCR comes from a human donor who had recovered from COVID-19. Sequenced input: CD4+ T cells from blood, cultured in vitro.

The CDR3 DNA follows: TGTGCCAGCAGTGTTAGTCAGCCCCAGCATTTT. Its translation: CASSVSQPQHF. This chain uses TRBV6-1 with TRBJ1-5; D is unresolved. The CDR3 is 11 amino acids. V gave up 4 bases and J gave up 6 bases, with 4 bases separating them. Germline loops: CDR1 MNHNS, CDR2 SASEGT.